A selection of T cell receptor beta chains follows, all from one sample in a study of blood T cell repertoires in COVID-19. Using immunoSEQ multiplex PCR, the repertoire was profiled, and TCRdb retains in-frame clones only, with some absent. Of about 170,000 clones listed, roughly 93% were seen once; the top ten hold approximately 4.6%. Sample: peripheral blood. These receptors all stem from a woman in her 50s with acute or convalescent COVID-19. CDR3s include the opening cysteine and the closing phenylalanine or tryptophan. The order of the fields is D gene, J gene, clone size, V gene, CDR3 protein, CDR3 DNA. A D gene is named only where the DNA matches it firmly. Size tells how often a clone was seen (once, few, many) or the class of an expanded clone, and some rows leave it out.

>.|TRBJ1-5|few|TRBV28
CASRDLITGQLSNQPQHF
TGTGCCAGCAGGGACCTTATTACTGGACAGCTGAGCAATCAGCCCCAGCATTTT
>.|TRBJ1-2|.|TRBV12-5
CASGFETGVFGYGYTF
TGTGCTAGTGGTTTCGAAACGGGAGTCTTTGGCTATGGCTACACCTTC
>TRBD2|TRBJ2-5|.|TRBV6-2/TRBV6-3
CASSTQREGPLGETQYF
TGTGCCAGCAGTACCCAGCGGGAGGGCCCTCTAGGGGAGACCCAGTACTTC
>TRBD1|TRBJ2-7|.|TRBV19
CASSVTGTGLEQYF
TGTGCCAGTAGTGTGACCGGGACAGGGCTCGAGCAGTACTTC
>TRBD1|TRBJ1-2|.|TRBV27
CASSWDRGDGYTF
TGTGCCAGCAGTTGGGACAGGGGAGATGGCTACACCTTC
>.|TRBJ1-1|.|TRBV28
CASTAGNTEAFF
TGTGCCAGCACGGCAGGGAACACTGAAGCTTTCTTT
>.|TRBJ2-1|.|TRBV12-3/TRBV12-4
CASSLWSEKQFF
TGTGCCAGCAGTTTATGGAGCGAAAAGCAGTTCTTC
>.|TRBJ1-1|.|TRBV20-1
CSASVVTGESAFF
TGCAGTGCTAGTGTCGTGACAGGCGAATCAGCTTTCTTT
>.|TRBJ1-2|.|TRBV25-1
CASSEGRELHGYTF
TGTGCCAGCAGTGAAGGCAGGGAATTACATGGCTACACCTTC
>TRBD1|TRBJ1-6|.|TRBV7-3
CASSPRDRGSNSPLHF
TGTGCCAGCAGCCCCAGGGACAGGGGAAGCAATTCACCCCTCCACTTT
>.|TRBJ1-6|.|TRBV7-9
CASSLDQEEPLHF
TGTGCCAGCAGCTTAGATCAGGAGGAACCCCTCCACTTT
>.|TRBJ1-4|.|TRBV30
CAWSPQVNEKLFF
TGTGCCTGGAGTCCCCAGGTGAATGAAAAACTGTTTTTT
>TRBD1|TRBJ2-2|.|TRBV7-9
CASSLRQGPGELFF
TGTGCCAGCAGCTTAAGACAGGGACCCGGGGAGCTGTTTTTT
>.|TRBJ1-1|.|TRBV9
CASSVHPGTEAFF
TGTGCCAGCAGCGTACACCCCGGGACTGAAGCTTTCTTT
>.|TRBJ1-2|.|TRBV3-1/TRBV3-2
CASSQGLGEGYGYTF
TGTGCCAGCAGCCAAGGTCTAGGGGAGGGCTATGGCTACACCTTC
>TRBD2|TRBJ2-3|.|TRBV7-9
CASSPSDGPGGTQYF
TGTGCCAGCAGCCCATCGGACGGGCCGGGGGGTACGCAGTATTTT
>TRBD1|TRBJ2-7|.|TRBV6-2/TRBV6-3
CASSYPTYSSGTGWYEQYF
TGTGCCAGCAGTTACCCGACTTATAGTTCCGGGACAGGGTGGTACGAGCAGTACTTC
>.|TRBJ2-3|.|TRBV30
CAYLTEYTQGRRTDTQYF
TGTGCGTACCTGACGGAATATACTCAGGGGCGTCGCACAGATACGCAGTATTTT
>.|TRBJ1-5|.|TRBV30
CAWSGTAPNQPQHF
TGTGCCTGGAGTGGGACAGCCCCCAATCAGCCCCAGCATTTT
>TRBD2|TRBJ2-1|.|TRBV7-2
CASSLGTSGSYNEQFF
TGTGCCAGCAGCTTAGGGACTAGCGGCTCCTACAATGAGCAGTTCTTC
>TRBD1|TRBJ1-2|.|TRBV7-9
CASSLGDGTGFNYGYTF
TGTGCCAGCAGCTTAGGTGACGGGACAGGGTTTAACTATGGCTACACCTTC
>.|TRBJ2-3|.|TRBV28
CASSFRQSTDTQYF
TGTGCCAGCAGTTTCCGACAAAGCACAGATACGCAGTATTTT
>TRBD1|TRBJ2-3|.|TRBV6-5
CASRGQVGQADF
TGTGCCAGCAGAGGACAGGTGGGCCAAGCGGATTTT
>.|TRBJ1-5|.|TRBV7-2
CASSFGAGDNQPQHF
TGTGCCAGCAGCTTTGGGGCGGGGGACAATCAGCCCCAGCATTTT
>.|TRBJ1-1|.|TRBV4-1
CASSQGALQRWTEAFF
TGCGCCAGCAGCCAAGGGGCACTCCAAAGGTGGACTGAAGCTTTCTTT
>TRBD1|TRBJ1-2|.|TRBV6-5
CASRSQGALGYTF
TGTGCCAGCAGGTCACAGGGGGCGCTTGGCTACACCTTC
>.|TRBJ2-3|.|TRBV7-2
CASSLMGATDTQYF
TGTGCCAGCAGCTTAATGGGGGCCACAGATACGCAGTATTTT
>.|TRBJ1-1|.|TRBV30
CAWKPEGQGAFF
TGTGCCTGGAAGCCCGAGGGCCAGGGGGCTTTCTTT
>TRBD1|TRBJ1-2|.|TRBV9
CASSVRDSYGYTF
TGTGCCAGCAGCGTACGGGACAGCTATGGCTACACCTTC
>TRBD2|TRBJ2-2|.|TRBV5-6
CASSLGLAEGRTGELFF
TGTGCCAGCAGCCTGGGACTAGCGGAGGGAAGGACCGGGGAGCTGTTTTTT
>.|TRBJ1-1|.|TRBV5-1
CASSTTGNTEAFF
TGCGCCAGCAGCACGACAGGGAACACTGAAGCTTTCTTT
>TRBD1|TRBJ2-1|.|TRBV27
CASSRTGYYNEQFF
TGTGCCAGCAGTCGGACAGGATACTACAATGAGCAGTTCTTC
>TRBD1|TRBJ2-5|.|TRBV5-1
CASSLGLAGGQETQYF
TGCGCCAGCAGCTTGGGCTTGGCAGGGGGACAAGAGACCCAGTACTTC
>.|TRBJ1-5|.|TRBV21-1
CASSKDRTGKGYDQPQHF
TGTGCCAGCAGCAAAGATCGGACAGGGAAAGGGTACGATCAGCCCCAGCATTTT
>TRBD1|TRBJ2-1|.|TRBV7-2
CASSSGTDAVNEQFF
TGTGCCAGCAGCTCTGGGACAGACGCGGTCAATGAGCAGTTCTTC
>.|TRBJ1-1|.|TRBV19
CASSFLNTEAFF
TGTGCCAGTAGCTTTTTGAACACTGAAGCTTTCTTT
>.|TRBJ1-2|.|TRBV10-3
CAISESQGLDGYTF
TGTGCCATCAGTGAGTCCCAGGGATTGGATGGCTACACCTTC
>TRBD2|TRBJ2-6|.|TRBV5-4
CASSLVAGGLYSGANVLTF
TGTGCCAGCAGCTTGGTAGCGGGAGGGCTGTACTCTGGGGCCAACGTCCTGACTTTC
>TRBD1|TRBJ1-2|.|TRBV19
CASSILRDRDDYGYTF
TGTGCCAGTAGTATACTCCGGGACAGAGATGACTATGGCTACACCTTC
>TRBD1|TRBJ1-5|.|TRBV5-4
CASSLWGQNGEPQHF
TGTGCCAGCAGCTTGTGGGGACAGAACGGCGAGCCCCAGCATTTT
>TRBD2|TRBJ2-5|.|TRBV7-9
CASSSLLAGFIMETQYF
TGTGCCAGCAGCTCACTACTAGCGGGGTTTATTATGGAGACCCAGTACTTC
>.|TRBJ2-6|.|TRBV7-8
CASSLHRDPGANVLTF
TGTGCCAGCAGCTTACACAGGGACCCCGGGGCCAACGTCCTGACTTTC
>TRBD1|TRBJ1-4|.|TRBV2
CASSERGRGEKLFF
TGTGCCAGCAGTGAAAGGGGGCGGGGTGAAAAACTGTTTTTT
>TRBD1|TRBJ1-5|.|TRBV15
CATSRGSGQGSDQPQHF
TGTGCCACCAGCAGAGGGTCGGGACAGGGCTCGGACCAGCCCCAGCATTTT
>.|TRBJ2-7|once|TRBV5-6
CASSRAGYEQYF
TGTGCCAGCAGCCGGGCGGGGTACGAGCAGTACTTC
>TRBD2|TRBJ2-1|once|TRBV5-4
CASSLVPASGRNEQFF
TGTGCCAGCAGCTTGGTGCCCGCTAGCGGGAGGAATGAGCAGTTCTTC
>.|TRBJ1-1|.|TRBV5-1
CASSNGAAVTEAFF
TGCGCCAGCAGTAACGGAGCGGCAGTCACTGAAGCTTTCTTT
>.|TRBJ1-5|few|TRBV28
CASSLQGHGNQPQHF
TGTGCCAGCAGTTTACAGGGACACGGCAATCAGCCCCAGCATTTT
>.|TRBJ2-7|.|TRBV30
CAWSVGGGRREQYF
TGTGCCTGGAGTGTAGGGGGAGGGCGTCGCGAGCAGTACTTC
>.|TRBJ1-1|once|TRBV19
CASSIGESEAFF
TGTGCCAGTAGCATTGGGGAGAGTGAAGCTTTCTTT
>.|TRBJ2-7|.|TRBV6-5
CASSYKPIRGYEQYF
TGTGCCAGCAGTTATAAGCCCATCCGGGGCTACGAGCAGTACTTC
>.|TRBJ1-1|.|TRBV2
CASSRGRQTEAFF
TGTGCCAGCAGCCGGGGGAGGCAGACTGAAGCTTTCTTT
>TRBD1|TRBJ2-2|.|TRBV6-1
CASSERTGGTGELFF
TGTGCCAGCAGTGAAAGGACAGGGGGGACCGGGGAGCTGTTTTTT
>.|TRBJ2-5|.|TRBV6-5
CASSYFPDGLQETQYF
TGTGCCAGCAGTTACTTTCCGGACGGACTCCAAGAGACCCAGTACTTC
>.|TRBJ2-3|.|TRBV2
CATGKTGPPDTQYF
TGTGCCACCGGGAAGACAGGCCCCCCAGATACGCAGTATTTT
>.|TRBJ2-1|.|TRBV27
CASSFLGYDEQFF
TGTGCCAGCAGTTTTCTCGGGTACGATGAGCAGTTCTTC